The rows below give T cell receptor beta chains drawn from one sample of a study of blood T cell repertoires in COVID-19. Using immunoSEQ multiplex PCR, the repertoire was profiled, and TCRdb retains in-frame clones only, with some absent. Here the sample spans under 60,000 clones, less than 85% being singletons. Input material: peripheral blood. Receptor source: a man in his sixties with acute or convalescent COVID-19. CDR3s include the opening cysteine and the closing phenylalanine or tryptophan. A D gene is named only where the DNA matches it firmly. Clone sizes are given selectively: once, few, many, or a class where the clone is expanded.

CDR3 DNA: TGTGCCAGTAGCCTTAGCGGGGGGGCCGGGGAGCTGTTTTTT
CDR3 protein: CASSLSGGAGELFF
clone size: NA
D gene: TRBD2
J gene: TRBJ2-2
CDR3 length: 14
V gene: TRBV19

CDR3 DNA: TGTGCCAGCAGCTACAGAGGTGGACTCTCACCCCTCCACTTT
CDR3 protein: CASSYRGGLSPLHF
clone size: NA
D gene: NA
J gene: TRBJ1-6
CDR3 length: 14
V gene: TRBV5-6

CDR3 DNA: TGTGCCAGTAGTATAGGGGGCTTACGTGGCAATCAGCCCCAGCATTTT
CDR3 protein: CASSIGGLRGNQPQHF
clone size: once
D gene: NA
J gene: TRBJ1-5
CDR3 length: 16
V gene: TRBV19

CDR3 DNA: TGTGCCAGCAGTTACCATCCTGACACACCACGTCCCATCTTC
CDR3 protein: CASSYHPDTPRPIF
clone size: NA
D gene: NA
J gene: TRBJ2-7
CDR3 length: 14
V gene: TRBV6-2/TRBV6-3

CDR3 DNA: TGTGCCAGCAGTTTATCGGCTGGACAGAGCACTGAAGCTTTCTTT
CDR3 protein: CASSLSAGQSTEAFF
clone size: NA
D gene: NA
J gene: TRBJ1-1
CDR3 length: 15
V gene: TRBV27

CDR3 DNA: TGTGCCAGCAGTGAATGGACAGCTAACTATGGCTACACCTTC
CDR3 protein: CASSEWTANYGYTF
clone size: NA
D gene: NA
J gene: TRBJ1-2
CDR3 length: 14
V gene: TRBV6-1

CDR3 DNA: TGTGCCAGCAGGCCTGGACAGGGCGGCTACACCTTC
CDR3 protein: CASRPGQGGYTF
clone size: NA
D gene: TRBD1
J gene: TRBJ1-2
CDR3 length: 12
V gene: TRBV12-3/TRBV12-4

CDR3 DNA: TGTGCCAGCAGTCAGACAGGGTTCGGCACCGGGGAGCTGTTTTTT
CDR3 protein: CASSQTGFGTGELFF
clone size: NA
D gene: TRBD1
J gene: TRBJ2-2
CDR3 length: 15
V gene: TRBV6-5

CDR3 DNA: TGCAGCGTTTACAGGACAGGGGATGCCTCGAGCTCCTACAATGAGCAGTTCTTC
CDR3 protein: CSVYRTGDASSSYNEQFF
clone size: NA
D gene: TRBD1
J gene: TRBJ2-1
CDR3 length: 18
V gene: TRBV29-1

CDR3 DNA: TGCGCCAGCAGTGCCAACAGGGAAACTGAAGCTTTCTTT
CDR3 protein: CASSANRETEAFF
clone size: NA
D gene: NA
J gene: TRBJ1-1
CDR3 length: 13
V gene: TRBV10-1

CDR3 DNA: TGTGCCAGCAGTGAAAATGTAGCGGGGGGCCCCACAGATACGCAGTATTTT
CDR3 protein: CASSENVAGGPTDTQYF
clone size: NA
D gene: TRBD2
J gene: TRBJ2-3
CDR3 length: 17
V gene: TRBV2

CDR3 DNA: TGTGCCAGCAGTGAATCCGGACTTACCCACTACGAGCAGTACTTC
CDR3 protein: CASSESGLTHYEQYF
clone size: NA
D gene: NA
J gene: TRBJ2-7
CDR3 length: 15
V gene: TRBV2

CDR3 DNA: TGTGCCAGCAGTGAAGCGCTTCGGGGTTCAGTCAGCTACACCTTC
CDR3 protein: CASSEALRGSVSYTF
clone size: NA
D gene: NA
J gene: TRBJ1-2
CDR3 length: 15
V gene: TRBV6-1

CDR3 DNA: TGTGCCTGGCACCGACAGGGTGGCACTGAAGCTTTCTTT
CDR3 protein: CAWHRQGGTEAFF
clone size: NA
D gene: TRBD1
J gene: TRBJ1-1
CDR3 length: 13
V gene: TRBV30

CDR3 DNA: TGTGCCAGTAGTATAGGTAGCTTAGGGAACACTGAAGCTTTCTTT
CDR3 protein: CASSIGSLGNTEAFF
clone size: NA
D gene: NA
J gene: TRBJ1-1
CDR3 length: 15
V gene: TRBV19

CDR3 DNA: TGTGCCAGCAGCTTAGTTGGGCTAGCGGGGAGCAATGAGCAGTTCTTC
CDR3 protein: CASSLVGLAGSNEQFF
clone size: NA
D gene: TRBD2
J gene: TRBJ2-1
CDR3 length: 16
V gene: TRBV7-2

CDR3 DNA: TGTGCCAGCAGCTTAGGGGACAGGGCCTTTCATAACTATGGCTACACCTTC
CDR3 protein: CASSLGDRAFHNYGYTF
clone size: once
D gene: TRBD1
J gene: TRBJ1-2
CDR3 length: 17
V gene: TRBV5-5

CDR3 DNA: TGTGCCAGCTCATCGGGACAGGGCTACACCTTC
CDR3 protein: CASSSGQGYTF
clone size: few
D gene: TRBD1
J gene: TRBJ1-2
CDR3 length: 11
V gene: TRBV18

CDR3 DNA: TGTGCCAGCAGCGATTCACCGGGACAGGGATTTTACGAGCAGTACTTC
CDR3 protein: CASSDSPGQGFYEQYF
clone size: NA
D gene: TRBD1
J gene: TRBJ2-7
CDR3 length: 16
V gene: TRBV9

CDR3 DNA: TGTGCCAGTAGTCCCGCGCAGGGAAACAATCAGCCCCAGCATTTT
CDR3 protein: CASSPAQGNNQPQHF
clone size: NA
D gene: NA
J gene: TRBJ1-5
CDR3 length: 15
V gene: TRBV19